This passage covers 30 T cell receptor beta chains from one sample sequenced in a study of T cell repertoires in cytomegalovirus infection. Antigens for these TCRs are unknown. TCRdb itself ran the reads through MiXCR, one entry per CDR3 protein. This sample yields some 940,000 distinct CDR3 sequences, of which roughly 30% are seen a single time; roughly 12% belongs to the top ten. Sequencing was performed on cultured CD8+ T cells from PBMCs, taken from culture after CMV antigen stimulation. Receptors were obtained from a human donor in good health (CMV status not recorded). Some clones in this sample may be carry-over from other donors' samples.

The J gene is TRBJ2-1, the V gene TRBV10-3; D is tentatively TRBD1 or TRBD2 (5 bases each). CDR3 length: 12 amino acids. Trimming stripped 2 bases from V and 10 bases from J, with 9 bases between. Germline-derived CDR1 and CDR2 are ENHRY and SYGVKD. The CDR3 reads CAISEGAGEQFF. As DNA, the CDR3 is TGTGCCATCAGTGAGGGGGCGGGCGAGCAGTTCTTC.

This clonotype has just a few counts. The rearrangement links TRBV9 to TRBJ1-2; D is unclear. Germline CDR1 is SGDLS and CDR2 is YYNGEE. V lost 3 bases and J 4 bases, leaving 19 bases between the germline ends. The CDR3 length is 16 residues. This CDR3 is CASSAGYGSSGYGYTF. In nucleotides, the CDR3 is TGTGCCAGCAGCGCCGGGTACGGAAGTAGCGGCTATGGCTACACCTTC.

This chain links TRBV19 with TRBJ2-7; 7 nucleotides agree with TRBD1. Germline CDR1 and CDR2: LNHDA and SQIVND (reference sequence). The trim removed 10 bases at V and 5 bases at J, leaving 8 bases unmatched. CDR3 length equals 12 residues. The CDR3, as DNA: TGTGCCACAAGACAGGGCCTGGACGAGCAGTACTTC. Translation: CATRQGLDEQYF.

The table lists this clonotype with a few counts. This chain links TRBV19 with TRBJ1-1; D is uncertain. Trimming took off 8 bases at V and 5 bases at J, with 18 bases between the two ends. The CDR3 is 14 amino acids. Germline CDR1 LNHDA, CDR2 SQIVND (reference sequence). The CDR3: CASGPRAGETEAFF. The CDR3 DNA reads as TGTGCCAGTGGCCCCCGGGCAGGAGAGACTGAAGCTTTCTTT. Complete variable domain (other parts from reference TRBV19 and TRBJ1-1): DGGITQSPKYLFRKEGQNVTLSCEQNLNHDAMYWYRQDPGQGLRLIYYSQIVNDFQKGDIAEGYSVSREKKESFPLTVTSAQKNPTAFYLCASGPRAGETEAFFGQGTRLTVV.

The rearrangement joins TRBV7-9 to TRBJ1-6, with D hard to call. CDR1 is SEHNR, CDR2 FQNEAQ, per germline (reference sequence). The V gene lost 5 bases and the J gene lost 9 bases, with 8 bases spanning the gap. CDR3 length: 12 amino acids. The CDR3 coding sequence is TGTGCCAGCAGCCGCCCGGGTTCACCCCTCCACTTT. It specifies CASSRPGSPLHF.

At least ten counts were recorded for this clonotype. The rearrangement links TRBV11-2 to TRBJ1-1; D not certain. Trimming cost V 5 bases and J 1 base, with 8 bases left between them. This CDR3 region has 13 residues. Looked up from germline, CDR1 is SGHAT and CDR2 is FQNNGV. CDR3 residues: CASSEWENTEAFF. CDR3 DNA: TGTGCCAGCAGCGAGTGGGAGAACACTGAAGCTTTCTTT.

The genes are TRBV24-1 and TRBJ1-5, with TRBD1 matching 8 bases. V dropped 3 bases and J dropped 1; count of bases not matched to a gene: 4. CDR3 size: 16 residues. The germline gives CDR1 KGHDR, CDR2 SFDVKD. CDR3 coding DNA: TGTGCCACCAGTGATCGGACAGGGCCGAGCAATCAGCCCCAGCATTTT. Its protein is CATSDRTGPSNQPQHF.

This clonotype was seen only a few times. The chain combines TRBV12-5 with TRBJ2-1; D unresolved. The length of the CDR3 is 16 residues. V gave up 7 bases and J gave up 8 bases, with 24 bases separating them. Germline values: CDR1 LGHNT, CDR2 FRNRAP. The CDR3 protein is CASAHPLVPSADEQFF. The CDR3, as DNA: TGTGCTAGTGCCCACCCGCTGGTGCCCTCCGCGGATGAGCAGTTCTTC.

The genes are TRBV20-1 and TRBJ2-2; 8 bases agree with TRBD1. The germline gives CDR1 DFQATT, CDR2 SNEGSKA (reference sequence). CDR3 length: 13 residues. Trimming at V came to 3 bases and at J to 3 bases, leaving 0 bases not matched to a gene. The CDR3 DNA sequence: TGCAGTGCTAGGGACAGGGACACCGGGGAGCTGTTTTTT. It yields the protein CSARDRDTGELFF.

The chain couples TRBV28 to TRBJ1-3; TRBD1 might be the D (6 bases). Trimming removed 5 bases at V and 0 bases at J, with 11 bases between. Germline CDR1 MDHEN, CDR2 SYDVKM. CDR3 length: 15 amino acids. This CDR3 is CASSRTVNSGNTIYF. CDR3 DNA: TGTGCCAGCAGTCGGACAGTCAACTCTGGAAACACCATATATTTT.

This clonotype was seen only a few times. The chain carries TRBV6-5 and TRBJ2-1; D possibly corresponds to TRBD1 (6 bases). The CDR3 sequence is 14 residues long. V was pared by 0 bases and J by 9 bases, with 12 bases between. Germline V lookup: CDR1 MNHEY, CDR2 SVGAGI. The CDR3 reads CASSYSGGVGEQFF. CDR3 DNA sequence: TGTGCCAGCAGTTACTCAGGGGGAGTGGGTGAGCAGTTCTTC.

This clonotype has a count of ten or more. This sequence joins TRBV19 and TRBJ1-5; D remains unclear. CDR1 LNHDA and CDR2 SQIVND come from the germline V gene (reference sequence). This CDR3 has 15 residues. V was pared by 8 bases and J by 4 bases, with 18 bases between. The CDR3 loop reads CASAISYTANQPQHF. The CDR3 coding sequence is TGTGCCAGTGCTATTTCGTATACGGCTAATCAGCCCCAGCATTTT. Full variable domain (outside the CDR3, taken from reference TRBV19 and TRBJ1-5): DGGITQSPKYLFRKEGQNVTLSCEQNLNHDAMYWYRQDPGQGLRLIYYSQIVNDFQKGDIAEGYSVSREKKESFPLTVTSAQKNPTAFYLCASAISYTANQPQHFGDGTRLSIL.

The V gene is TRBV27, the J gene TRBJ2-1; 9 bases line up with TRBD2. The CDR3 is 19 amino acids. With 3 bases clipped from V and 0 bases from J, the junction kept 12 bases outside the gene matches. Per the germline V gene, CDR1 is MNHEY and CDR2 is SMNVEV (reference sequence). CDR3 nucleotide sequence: TGTGCCAGCAGTTTCCCCTCAGGCAGCGGGGGGACCTCCTACAATGAGCAGTTCTTC. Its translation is CASSFPSGSGGTSYNEQFF.

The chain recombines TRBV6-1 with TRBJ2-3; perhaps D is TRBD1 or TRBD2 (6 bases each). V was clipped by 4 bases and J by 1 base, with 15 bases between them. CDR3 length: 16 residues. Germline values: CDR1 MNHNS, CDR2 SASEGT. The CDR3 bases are TGTGCCAGCAGTGCCAAAGAGGGGGGAGGCACAGATACGCAGTATTTT. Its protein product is CASSAKEGGGTDTQYF.

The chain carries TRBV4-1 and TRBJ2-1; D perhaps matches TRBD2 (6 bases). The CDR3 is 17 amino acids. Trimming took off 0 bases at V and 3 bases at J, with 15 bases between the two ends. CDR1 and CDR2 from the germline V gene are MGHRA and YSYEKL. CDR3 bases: TGCGCCAGCAGCCAAGAGGGGCCCCATAGCGGCTACAATGAGCAGTTCTTC. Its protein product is CASSQEGPHSGYNEQFF.

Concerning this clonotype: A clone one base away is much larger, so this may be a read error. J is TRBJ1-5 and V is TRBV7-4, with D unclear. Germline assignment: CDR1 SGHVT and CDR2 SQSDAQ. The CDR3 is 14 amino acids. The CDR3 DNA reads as TGTACCAGCAGACCGGACGGAGTCAATCAGCCCCAGCATTTT. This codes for CTSRPDGVNQPQHF.

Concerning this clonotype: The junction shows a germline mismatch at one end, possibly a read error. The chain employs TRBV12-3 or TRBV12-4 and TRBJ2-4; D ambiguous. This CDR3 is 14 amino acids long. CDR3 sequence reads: CASSSPYSENIQYF. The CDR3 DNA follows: TGTGCTAGCAGCTCCCCCTATTCGGAAAACATTCAGTACTTC.

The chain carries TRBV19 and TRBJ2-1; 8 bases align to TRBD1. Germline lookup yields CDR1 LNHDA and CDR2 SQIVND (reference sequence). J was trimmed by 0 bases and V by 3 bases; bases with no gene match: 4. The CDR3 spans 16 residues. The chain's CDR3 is CASSILGQASYNEQFF. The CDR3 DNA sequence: TGTGCCAGTAGTATCCTGGGACAGGCCTCCTACAATGAGCAGTTCTTC.

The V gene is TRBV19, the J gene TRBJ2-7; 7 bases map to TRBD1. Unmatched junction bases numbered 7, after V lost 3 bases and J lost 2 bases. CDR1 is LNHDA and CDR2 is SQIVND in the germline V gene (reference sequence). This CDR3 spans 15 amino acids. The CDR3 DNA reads TGTGCCAGTAGTATTCGTGAGACAGGGACCTACGAGCAGTACTTC. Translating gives CASSIRETGTYEQYF.

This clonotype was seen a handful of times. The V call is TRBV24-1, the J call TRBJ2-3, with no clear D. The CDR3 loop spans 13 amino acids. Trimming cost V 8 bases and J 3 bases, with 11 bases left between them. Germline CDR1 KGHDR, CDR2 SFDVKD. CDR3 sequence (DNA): TGTGCCACCAACCATCAGTCTACAGATACGCAGTATTTT. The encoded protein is CATNHQSTDTQYF.

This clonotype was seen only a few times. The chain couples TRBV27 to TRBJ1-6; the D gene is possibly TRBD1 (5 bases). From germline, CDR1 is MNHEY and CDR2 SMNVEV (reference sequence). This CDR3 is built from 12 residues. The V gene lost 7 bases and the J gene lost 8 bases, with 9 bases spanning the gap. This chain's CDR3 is CASTRGDSPLHF. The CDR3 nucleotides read TGTGCCAGCACGCGGGGGGATTCACCCCTCCACTTT.

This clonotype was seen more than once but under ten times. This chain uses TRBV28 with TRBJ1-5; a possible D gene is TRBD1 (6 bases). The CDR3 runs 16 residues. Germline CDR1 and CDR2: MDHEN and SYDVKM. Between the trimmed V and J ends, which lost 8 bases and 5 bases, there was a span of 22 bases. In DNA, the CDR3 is TGTGCCAGCTGTAGCAAGGCTCGGGGGCGCGATCAGCCCCAGCATTTT. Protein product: CASCSKARGRDQPQHF.

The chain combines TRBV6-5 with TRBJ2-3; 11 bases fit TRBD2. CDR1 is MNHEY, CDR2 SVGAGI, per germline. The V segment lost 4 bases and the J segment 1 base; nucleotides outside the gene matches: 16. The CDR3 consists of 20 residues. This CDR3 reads CASSWTYSGGAMFGTDTQYF. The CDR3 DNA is TGTGCCAGCAGTTGGACGTATAGCGGGGGGGCTATGTTCGGCACAGATACGCAGTATTTT.

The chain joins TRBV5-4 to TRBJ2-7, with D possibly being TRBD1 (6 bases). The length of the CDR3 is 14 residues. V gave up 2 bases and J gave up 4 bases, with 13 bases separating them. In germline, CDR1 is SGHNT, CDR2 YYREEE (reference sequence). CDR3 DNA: TGTGCCAGCAGCTTCAACAGGGCTGTTTACGAGCAGTACGTC. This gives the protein CASSFNRAVYEQYV.

CDR3 nucleotides: TGTGCCAGCAGTTTATCGTTGTCAGCTGAAGAGCAGTACTTC. This encodes CASSLSLSAEEQYF. V is TRBV27 and J is TRBJ2-7; D is unclear. V was cut by 0 bases and J by 7 bases, with 13 bases left in between. The CDR3 totals 14 residues. Germline V CDR1 and CDR2: MNHEY, SMNVEV (reference sequence).

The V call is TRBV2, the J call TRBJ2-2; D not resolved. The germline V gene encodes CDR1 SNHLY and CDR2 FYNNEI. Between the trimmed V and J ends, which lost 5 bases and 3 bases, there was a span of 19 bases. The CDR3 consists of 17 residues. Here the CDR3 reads CASSLSRETTYTGELFF. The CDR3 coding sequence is TGTGCCAGCAGTCTCTCGCGAGAGACAACCTACACCGGGGAGCTGTTTTTT.

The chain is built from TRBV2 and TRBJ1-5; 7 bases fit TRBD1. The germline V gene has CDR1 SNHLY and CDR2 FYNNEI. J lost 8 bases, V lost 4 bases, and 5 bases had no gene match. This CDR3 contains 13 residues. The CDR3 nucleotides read TGTGCCAGCAGTGGACAGGGAAGAGAGCCCCAGCATTTT. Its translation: CASSGQGREPQHF.

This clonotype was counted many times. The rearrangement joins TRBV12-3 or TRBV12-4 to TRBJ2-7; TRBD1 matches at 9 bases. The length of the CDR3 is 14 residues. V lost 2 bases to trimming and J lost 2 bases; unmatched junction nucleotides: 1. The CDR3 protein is CASSLRDRAYEQYF. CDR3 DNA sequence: TGTGCCAGCAGTTTAAGGGACAGGGCCTACGAGCAGTACTTC.

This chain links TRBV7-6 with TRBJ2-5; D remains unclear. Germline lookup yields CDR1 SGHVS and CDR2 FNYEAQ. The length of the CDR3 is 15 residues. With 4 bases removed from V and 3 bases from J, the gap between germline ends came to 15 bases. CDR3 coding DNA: TGTGCCAGCAGCTACCTCGCTACAGATAAAGAGACCCAGTACTTC. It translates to CASSYLATDKETQYF.

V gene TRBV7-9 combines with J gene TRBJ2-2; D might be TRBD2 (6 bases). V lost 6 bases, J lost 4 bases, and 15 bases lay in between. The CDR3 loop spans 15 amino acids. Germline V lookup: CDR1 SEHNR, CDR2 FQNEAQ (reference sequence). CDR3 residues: CASSAGSASTGELFF. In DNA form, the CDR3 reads TGTGCCAGCAGTGCGGGATCCGCGAGCACCGGGGAGCTGTTTTTT.